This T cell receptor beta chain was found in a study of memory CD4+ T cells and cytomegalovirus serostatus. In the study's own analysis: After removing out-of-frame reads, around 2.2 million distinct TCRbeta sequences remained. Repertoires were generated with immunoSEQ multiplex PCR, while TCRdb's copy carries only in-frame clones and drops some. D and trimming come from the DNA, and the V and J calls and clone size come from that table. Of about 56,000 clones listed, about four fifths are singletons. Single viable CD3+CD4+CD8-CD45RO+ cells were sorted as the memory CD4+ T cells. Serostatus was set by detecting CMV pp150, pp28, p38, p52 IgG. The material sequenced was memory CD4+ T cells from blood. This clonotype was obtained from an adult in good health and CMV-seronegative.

In DNA form, the CDR3 reads TGCGCCAGCAGCCAAGATAGACGCGGGGGGGCCTTATATACGCAGTATTTT. Protein: CASSQDRRGGALYTQYF. J is TRBJ2-3 and V is TRBV4-1, with 9 bases that match TRBD2. V lost 0 bases, J lost 7 bases, and 11 bases stayed unmatched. CDR3 length: 17 amino acids. CDR1 and CDR2 from the germline V gene are MGHRA and YSYEKL.